This T cell receptor (beta chain) was documented in a study of T cell repertoires in cytomegalovirus infection. Background on the study: From public TCR beta signatures came an indication of both CMV infection and matching HLA type.

MiXCR, applied by TCRdb to the reads, yields one record per CDR3 protein. The sample lists more than 150,000 distinct CDR3 sequences, about 25% occurring once. What was sequenced was PBMCs. The clonotype was recovered from a human donor in good health (CMV status not recorded). Some clones in this sample may be carry-over from other donors' samples.

The CDR3 region has the DNA TGCGCCAGCAGTAGAGACGGGAGGGCCCTTGATGAGCAGTTCTTC. Its protein is CASSRDGRALDEQFF. The V gene is TRBV5-1, the J gene TRBJ2-1; TRBD2 matches 8 bases. This CDR3 is built from 15 residues. Germline CDR1 SGHRS, CDR2 YFSETQ. V gave up 5 bases and J gave up 8 bases; unmatched junction bases: 12.